One sample yielded the 11 T cell receptor beta chains listed below, sequenced in a study of cytomegalovirus exposure and HLA in healthy donors (dated by TCRdb to about 2017). The receptor library was made with the immunoSEQ multiplex PCR assay. A mixture of 60 forward primers for TCR Vbeta segments and 13 reverse primers for TCR Jbeta segments was used in the multiplex PCR. TCRdb mirrors the immuneACCESS table, restricted to in-frame sequences. Some clones are absent from its copies; in checked studies, under half trace to an unresolved V gene, and the reason for the others is unknown. This sample's table contains under 200,000 clones. The ten largest account for 0.65% to 0.9% of the sample. The sequenced material came from PBMCs. The receptors were gathered from a young woman in good health and CMV-seropositive.

The rearrangement uses TRBV15 and TRBJ2-2; TRBD2 aligns across 10 bases. This CDR3 region has 15 residues. Germline CDR1 and CDR2: LNHNV and YYDKDF (reference sequence). The trim removed 6 bases at V and 5 bases at J, leaving 6 bases unmatched. CDR3 sequence: CATSGTSGITGELFF. The CDR3 DNA reads TGTGCCACCAGTGGCACTAGCGGGATTACCGGGGAGCTGTTTTTT.

This rearrangement joins TRBV5-1 to TRBJ1-2; D gene unclear. The CDR3 loop spans 12 amino acids. Trimming removed 7 bases at V and 4 bases at J, with 11 bases between. From germline, CDR1 is SGHRS and CDR2 YFSETQ. The CDR3 loop reads CASGLRGYGYTF. The CDR3, as DNA: TGCGCCAGCGGACTGCGAGGCTATGGCTACACCTTC.

The rearrangement links TRBV2 to TRBJ1-1, with D perhaps matching TRBD1 (5 bases). CDR3 length: 13 residues. The germline CDR1 and CDR2 sequences are SNHLY and FYNNEI. With 4 bases removed from V and 7 bases from J, the gap between germline ends came to 13 bases. In DNA, the CDR3 is TGTGCCAGCAGTGTCCGGGGGGTTTTTGAAGCTTTCTTT. Amino acid sequence: CASSVRGVFEAFF.

The genes are TRBV30 and TRBJ2-5; no definite D call. Germline V lookup: CDR1 GTSNPN, CDR2 SVGIG (reference sequence). The CDR3 extends over 12 amino acids. V was shortened by 1 base and J by 5 bases, with 8 bases between the two germline ends. The CDR3 coding sequence is TGTGCCTGGAGTGCCCTCTTGGAGACCCAGTACTTC. Protein sequence: CAWSALLETQYF. Variable domain in full (rest from reference TRBV30 and TRBJ2-5): SQTIHQWPATLVQPVGSPLSLECTVEGTSNPNLYWYRQAAGRGLQLLFYSVGIGQISSEVPQNLSASRPQDRQFILSSKKLLLSDSGFYLCAWSALLETQYFGPGTRLLVL.

The rearrangement links TRBV5-4 to TRBJ1-1; 9 nucleotides agree with TRBD1. V dropped 2 bases and J dropped 6; count of bases not matched to a gene: 5. The CDR3 extends over 14 amino acids. Germline lookup yields CDR1 SGHNT and CDR2 YYREEE (reference sequence). CDR3 in amino acids: CASSFTGGFAEAFF. In nucleotides, the CDR3 is TGTGCCAGCAGCTTTACAGGGGGCTTCGCTGAAGCTTTCTTT.

The rearrangement links TRBV11-2 to TRBJ1-1; 7 bases fit TRBD1. The V and J ends lost 2 bases and 10 bases, in that order; junction bases with no gene match: 4. The CDR3 covers 12 residues. Germline V lookup: CDR1 SGHAT, CDR2 FQNNGV. The CDR3: CASSLRQGRAFF. In nucleotides, the CDR3 is TGTGCCAGCAGCTTAAGACAGGGTAGAGCTTTCTTT.

V is TRBV7-8 and J is TRBJ2-3, with 14 bases lining up with TRBD2. CDR3 size: 18 residues. V trimming: 5 bases; J trimming: 2 bases; junction bases outside the gene matches: 9. Per germline, CDR1 SGHVS and CDR2 FQNEAQ. The CDR3 region has the DNA TGTGCCAGCAGCCCCGGGACTAGCGGGGGTTTCTTCACAGATACGCAGTATTTT. It specifies CASSPGTSGGFFTDTQYF.

The V call is TRBV4-2, the J call TRBJ2-7, with a tentative D call TRBD2 (5 bases). Looked up from germline, CDR1 is LGHNA and CDR2 is YNFKEQ. V lost 0 bases to trimming and J lost 5 bases, with 14 bases between them. The length of the CDR3 is 15 residues. The CDR3 DNA reads as TGTGCCAGCAGCCAAGATATCGGGAACGTAAACGAGCAGTACTTC. Translating gives CASSQDIGNVNEQYF.

The chain employs TRBV2 and TRBJ2-7; possibly TRBD1 for D (5 bases). Trimming pared 6 bases from V and 5 bases from J, leaving 14 bases between. The germline CDR1 and CDR2 sequences are SNHLY and FYNNEI. This CDR3 is 13 amino acids long. CDR3 DNA sequence: TGTGCCAGCAGGGCGGAGAGCAGGGACGAGCAGTACTTC. As protein: CASRAESRDEQYF.

This chain joins TRBV5-4 and TRBJ2-7; a weak D match, TRBD1 (6 bases). The germline V and J ends were trimmed by 8 bases and 0 bases, with 18 bases remaining between them. In germline, CDR1 is SGHNT, CDR2 YYREEE (reference sequence). The CDR3 length is 15 residues. CDR3 coding DNA: TGTGCCAGTAAATATACCGGGACACACTCCTACGAGCAGTACTTC. It is translated as CASKYTGTHSYEQYF.

The rearrangement links TRBV30 to TRBJ2-2, with 11 positions matching TRBD2. There are 14 residues in the CDR3. The J segment lost 5 bases and the V segment lost 6 bases, leaving 5 bases of the junction unmatched. Germline V lookup: CDR1 GTSNPN, CDR2 SVGIG (reference sequence). The CDR3 DNA sequence: TGTGCCTGCGGTACTAGCGGGAGTACCGGGGAGCTGTTTTTT. This encodes CACGTSGSTGELFF.